This T cell receptor (beta chain) was observed in a study of blood T cell repertoires in COVID-19. Study context: From the United States, Italy and Spain came samples of acute and convalescent COVID-19.

In the authors' workflow: Amplification of reference gene primers provided the estimated nucleated cell counts. Sequenced by immunoSEQ multiplex PCR; TCRdb stores in-frame clones only, minus some. That table is the source of V, J and clone size, and D and trimming were worked out from the DNA. Here the sample spans 40,000 to 50,000 clones, roughly nine tenths being singletons. The CDR3 is made up of 15 amino acids. The germline V gene encodes CDR1 SGHNT and CDR2 YYREEE (reference sequence). V lost 4 bases to trimming and J lost 1 base, with 11 bases between them. The sequence came from a human donor in a cohort sampled during active COVID-19. Sequencing was performed on peripheral blood. This chain connects TRBV5-4 to TRBJ2-2; perhaps TRBD2 as D (5 bases). For the CDR3, the DNA is TGTGCCAGCAGCGCGCCCGCGGGGAACACCGGGGAGCTGTTTTTT. Translated: CASSAPAGNTGELFF.